The clone carrying this TCR beta chain came up a few times. Its target is not known. The data are from a study of cytomegalovirus exposure and HLA in healthy donors. Study-level points and caveats: Several of the most significant clusters appeared, in a later analysis, to be linked to common viral pathogens.

The CDR3 covers 14 residues. V lost 3 bases to trimming and J lost 4 bases, with 12 bases between them. Germline V gives CDR1 MNHEY, CDR2 SVGAGI. PCR involved 60 Vbeta and 13 Jbeta primers. Method: immunoSEQ multiplex PCR; TCRdb's copy keeps in-frame clones and lacks some. The sample holds about 160,000 clones; roughly two thirds are singletons and the top ten take approximately 2.8%. This receptor was taken from a young woman in good health and CMV-seronegative. The chain links TRBV6-5 to TRBJ1-2; the D is unclear. The material sequenced was PBMCs. The CDR3 region is CASSYGEGGYGYTF. In DNA, the CDR3 is TGTGCCAGCAGTTATGGAGAGGGAGGCTATGGCTACACCTTC.